Listed here is a single TCR beta chain. The entry originates in a study of blood T cells in healthy people across ages. V was trimmed by 2 bases and J by 4 bases, leaving 11 bases between them. Germline CDR1 is KGHSH and CDR2 is LQKENI. There are 14 residues in the CDR3. PCR was performed a second time for about 6 to 12 cycles using a sample-barcoded 5' primer and a J-beta primer mix. TCRdb re-called the 5' RACE reads with MiXCR, one entry per CDR3 protein. The sample contains about 780,000 distinct CDR3 sequences, roughly 26% of which appear only once. These data also featured in a second study, about T cells of mothers and their children. That source adds: It was through the M1S primer of the second PCR that sample barcodes and 2-4 random nucleotides were added. Not a single persistent microchimeric T cell clone was detected.

The chain combines TRBV18 with TRBJ1-2; no firm D call. This sequence originates from a boy between 10 and 17 years old in good health. The sample comprised blood. For the CDR3, the DNA is TGTGCCAGCTCACCAGGAGGAGCGATCTATGGCTACACCTTC. Protein sequence: CASSPGGAIYGYTF.